The next 24 T cell receptor beta chains were all read from a single sample in a study of control samples from healthy donors and cancer patients. Here immunoSEQ multiplex PCR was the method, and the copy in TCRdb shows in-frame clones only, minus some. The table records tens of thousands of clones, approximately 90% of them present only once. The sequenced sample was blood. These receptors were obtained from a woman aged 30 to 39 in good health.

The genes are TRBV14 and TRBJ1-1; D not certain. The CDR3 is made up of 14 amino acids. Germline V gene lookup returns CDR1 SGHDN and CDR2 FVKESK. V was cut by 0 bases and J by 7 bases, with 12 bases left in between. The CDR3 DNA is TGTGCCAGCAGCCAAGACTGGGGTCGGAATGAAGCTTTCTTT. Amino acid sequence: CASSQDWGRNEAFF.

The chain is built from TRBV5-1 and TRBJ2-2, with 7 bases fitting TRBD1. Germline lookup yields CDR1 SGHRS and CDR2 YFSETQ. The CDR3 contains 15 residues. Losses at the gene ends were 0 bases for V and 8 bases for J; bases not matched to a gene: 7. The CDR3 loop is CASSLGQGTSGELFF. In DNA form, the CDR3 reads TGCGCCAGCAGCTTGGGACAGGGCACGTCTGGGGAGCTGTTTTTT.

The rearrangement uses TRBV20-1 and TRBJ1-1, with D unresolved. V shed 3 bases and J shed 7 bases, with 18 bases lying between them. Germline V gene lookup returns CDR1 DFQATT and CDR2 SNEGSKA (reference sequence). The CDR3 runs 14 residues. In DNA, the CDR3 is TGCAGTGCTAGTGGCCCGCTGGGGTCAGGTGAAGCTTTCTTT. Encoded protein: CSASGPLGSGEAFF.

The gene calls are TRBV15 and TRBJ2-2; weak D call: TRBD2 (6 bases). This CDR3 contains 18 residues. Per germline, CDR1 LNHNV and CDR2 YYDKDF (reference sequence). V lost 0 bases to trimming and J lost 8 bases, with 22 bases between them. The CDR3 DNA is TGTGCCACCAGCAGAGATCTCGTCCGGAGGTCGGGGAGGGGGGAGCTGTTTTTT. It is translated as CATSRDLVRRSGRGELFF.

The chain recombines TRBV11-2 with TRBJ1-2; D is possibly TRBD1 (5 bases). The CDR3 runs to 18 residues. Germline lookup yields CDR1 SGHAT and CDR2 FQNNGV. V lost 1 base to trimming and J lost 0 bases, with 18 bases between them. The chain's CDR3 is CASSLGGTRTQANYGYTF. As DNA, the CDR3 is TGTGCCAGCAGCTTAGGAGGGACTCGTACGCAAGCTAACTATGGCTACACCTTC.

V is TRBV7-2 and J is TRBJ1-4, with 7 nucleotides matching TRBD1. The germline V gene has CDR1 SGHTA and CDR2 FQGNSA. The CDR3 contains 15 residues. The V and J ends lost 5 bases and 7 bases, in that order; junction bases with no gene match: 10. DNA for the CDR3: TGTGCCAGCAGCAGGGACCCGACAGGGCCTGAAAAACTGTTTTTT. Its translation is CASSRDPTGPEKLFF.

This rearrangement joins TRBV19 to TRBJ1-5; possible D gene TRBD1, 5 bases. Per germline, CDR1 LNHDA and CDR2 SQIVND (reference sequence). With 5 bases removed from V and 7 bases from J, the gap between germline ends came to 18 bases. This CDR3 is 15 amino acids long. The CDR3: CASSYMGVASQPQHF. Here the CDR3 DNA reads TGTGCCAGTAGTTATATGGGGGTTGCAAGCCAGCCCCAGCATTTT.

V usage is TRBV14 and J usage is TRBJ2-3, with a tentative D call TRBD2 (5 bases). V was pared by 0 bases and J by 0 bases, with 16 bases between. The germline V gene has CDR1 SGHDN and CDR2 FVKESK. The CDR3 contains 18 residues. The CDR3 sequence: CASSQDISRAASTDTQYF. DNA of the CDR3: TGTGCCAGCAGCCAAGATATATCGAGGGCCGCTAGCACAGATACGCAGTATTTT.

The V call is TRBV11-2, the J call TRBJ1-1; a weak D match, TRBD1 (5 bases). With 0 bases removed from V and 3 bases from J, the gap between germline ends came to 14 bases. This CDR3 has 16 amino acids. Germline CDR1 is SGHAT and CDR2 is FQNNGV. The CDR3 loop reads CASSLEGLGVYTEAFF. CDR3 nucleotides: TGTGCCAGCAGCTTAGAAGGGTTGGGGGTATACACTGAAGCTTTCTTT. Combining the CDR3 with reference TRBV11-2 and TRBJ1-1 gives the whole variable domain EAGVAQSPRYKIIEKRQSVAFWCNPISGHATLYWYQQILGQGPKLLIQFQNNGVVDDSQLPKDRFSAERLKGVDSTLKIQPAKLEDSAVYLCASSLEGLGVYTEAFFGQGTRLTVV.

V is TRBV27 and J is TRBJ2-2; 8 nucleotides align to TRBD1. V shed 8 bases and J 8 bases; nucleotides not matched to a gene: 10. The CDR3 runs to 14 residues. The germline gives CDR1 MNHEY, CDR2 SMNVEV (reference sequence). The CDR3 loop reads CASLNLDRGGELFF. Written as DNA, the CDR3 is TGTGCCAGCCTAAACCTCGACAGGGGAGGGGAGCTGTTTTTT.

This rearrangement joins TRBV5-6 to TRBJ1-5; D not certain. Germline V gives CDR1 SGHDT, CDR2 YYEEEE. The CDR3 length is 14 residues. Trimming took 2 bases from V and 2 from J, leaving 8 bases between them. The chain's CDR3 is CASSLRDGNQPQHF. The CDR3, as DNA: TGTGCCAGCAGCTTACGTGATGGCAATCAGCCCCAGCATTTT.

The rearrangement uses TRBV9 and TRBJ2-5; the D gene is possibly TRBD2 (6 bases). V gave up 4 bases and J gave up 4 bases, with 14 bases separating them. This CDR3 contains 14 residues. Germline V gene sequence: CDR1 SGDLS, CDR2 YYNGEE. CDR3 amino acids: CASSPRGLRETQYF. DNA of the CDR3: TGTGCCAGCAGCCCCCGGGGACTGAGAGAGACCCAGTACTTC.

This rearrangement joins TRBV24-1 to TRBJ2-6, with D maybe TRBD2 (5 bases). The CDR3 sequence is 18 residues long. Between the trimmed V and J ends, which lost 11 bases and 0 bases, there was a span of 22 bases. The V gene's germline CDR1 is KGHDR and CDR2 SFDVKD. This CDR3 is CARGAGYPRSSGANVLTF. CDR3 DNA sequence: TGTGCCAGAGGTGCGGGTTACCCGCGAAGCTCTGGGGCCAACGTCCTGACTTTC.

Details on this clone: Within the sample, other DNA sequences also encode this same CDR3. This chain connects TRBV10-1 to TRBJ1-5; D is ambiguous. In germline, CDR1 is WNHNN, CDR2 SYGVQD (reference sequence). V lost 11 bases, J lost 6 bases, and 14 bases lay in between. There are 12 residues in the CDR3. Here the CDR3 reads CARPGPVQPQHF. The CDR3 DNA is TGCGCCCGCCCCGGCCCTGTTCAGCCCCAGCATTTT.

V usage is TRBV6-6 and J usage is TRBJ1-2, with a possible D match to TRBD1 (6 bases). Germline-derived CDR1 and CDR2 are MNHNY and SVGAGI (reference sequence). The CDR3 runs to 15 residues. Trimming stripped 0 bases from V and 6 bases from J, with 14 bases between. The CDR3 DNA sequence: TGTGCCAGCAGTTACTCGCAGGGGCCTCGGAATGGCTACACCTTC. Encoded protein: CASSYSQGPRNGYTF.

This clone has more than one count but fewer than ten. The genes are TRBV5-6 and TRBJ1-5, with D possibly matching TRBD1 (5 bases). Germline CDR1 and CDR2: SGHDT and YYEEEE. This CDR3 comprises 14 residues. V was clipped by 2 bases and J by 2 bases, with 8 bases between them. CDR3 in DNA: TGTGCCAGCAGCTTAGGCAGGGGCAATCAGCCCCAGCATTTT. Its protein is CASSLGRGNQPQHF.

The rearrangement uses TRBV19 and TRBJ2-3; tentative D call: TRBD1 (5 bases). CDR3 size: 18 residues. Germline V gene lookup returns CDR1 LNHDA and CDR2 SQIVND (reference sequence). Trimming left V 0 bases short and J 0 bases short, with 16 bases between. This chain's CDR3 is CASSIDPTARGSTDTQYF. The DNA of the CDR3 is TGTGCCAGTAGTATAGATCCTACTGCTAGGGGCAGCACAGATACGCAGTATTTT.

This clone appeared a single time. This rearrangement joins TRBV29-1 to TRBJ2-3; 12 nucleotides line up with TRBD2. The CDR3 runs 16 residues. V gave up 1 base and J gave up 3 bases; unmatched junction bases: 5. The germline CDR1 and CDR2 sequences are SQVTM and ANQGSEA. Here the CDR3 reads CSVEALAGGPTDTQYF. The CDR3 nucleotides read TGCAGCGTTGAAGCCCTAGCGGGGGGGCCGACAGATACGCAGTATTTT.

J is TRBJ2-7 and V is TRBV30; D might be TRBD1 (6 bases). CDR1 is GTSNPN and CDR2 is SVGIG in the germline V gene (reference sequence). The CDR3 is 13 amino acids. V gave up 2 bases and J gave up 5 bases, with 13 bases separating them. The CDR3 nucleotides read TGTGCCTGGAGTATACAGGGTTTCAACGAGCAGTACTTC. It codes for CAWSIQGFNEQYF.

The chain recombines TRBV6-2 or TRBV6-3 with TRBJ1-1, with D possibly TRBD1 on 5 matching bases. Trimming cost V 2 bases and J 5 bases, with 21 bases left between them. Germline assignment: CDR1 MNHEY and CDR2 SVGEGT. CDR3 length: 17 residues. The CDR3, as DNA: TGTGCCAGCAGTTACAATAGGGCAGGGAGGGGAAGGACTGAAGCTTTCTTT. Translated, it gives CASSYNRAGRGRTEAFF.

V usage is TRBV30 and J usage is TRBJ1-5; tentatively, D is TRBD1 (6 bases). Trimming cost V 3 bases and J 4 bases, with 22 bases left between them. The CDR3 totals 17 residues. Germline loops: CDR1 GTSNPN, CDR2 SVGIG (reference sequence). The CDR3 loop reads CAWSGRWEGGKNQPQHF. Written as DNA, the CDR3 is TGTGCCTGGAGCGGTCGTTGGGAAGGGGGAAAAAATCAGCCCCAGCATTTT.

This chain joins TRBV23-1 and TRBJ1-2, with 8 bases matching TRBD1. TRBV23-1 is an open reading frame, and its role is uncertain. This CDR3 is 17 amino acids long. V lost 0 bases and J lost 12; bases outside the gene matches: 18. The CDR3 DNA reads as TGCGCCAGCAGTCAATCCTCGTGTTTGGTATTAGACAGGGGTGACACCTTC. Amino acids: CASSQSSCLVLDRGDTF.

This chain connects TRBV11-2 to TRBJ2-7; D remains unclear. With 6 bases removed from V and 1 base from J, the gap between germline ends came to 10 bases. The CDR3 length is 13 residues. Germline assignment: CDR1 SGHAT and CDR2 FQNNGV. The CDR3 sequence is CASSQSPSYEQYF. CDR3 bases: TGTGCCAGCAGTCAGAGTCCTTCCTACGAGCAGTACTTC.

This sequence joins TRBV18 and TRBJ2-7; 9 nucleotides agree with TRBD2. Germline CDR1 and CDR2: KGHSH and LQKENI. V shed 0 bases, J shed 6 bases, and the junction held 6 bases outside the gene matches. This CDR3 is 15 amino acids long. CDR3 nucleotides: TGTGCCAGCTCACCACCGGCGGGAGGGAGTGGCGAGCAGTACTTC. Translated, it gives CASSPPAGGSGEQYF.